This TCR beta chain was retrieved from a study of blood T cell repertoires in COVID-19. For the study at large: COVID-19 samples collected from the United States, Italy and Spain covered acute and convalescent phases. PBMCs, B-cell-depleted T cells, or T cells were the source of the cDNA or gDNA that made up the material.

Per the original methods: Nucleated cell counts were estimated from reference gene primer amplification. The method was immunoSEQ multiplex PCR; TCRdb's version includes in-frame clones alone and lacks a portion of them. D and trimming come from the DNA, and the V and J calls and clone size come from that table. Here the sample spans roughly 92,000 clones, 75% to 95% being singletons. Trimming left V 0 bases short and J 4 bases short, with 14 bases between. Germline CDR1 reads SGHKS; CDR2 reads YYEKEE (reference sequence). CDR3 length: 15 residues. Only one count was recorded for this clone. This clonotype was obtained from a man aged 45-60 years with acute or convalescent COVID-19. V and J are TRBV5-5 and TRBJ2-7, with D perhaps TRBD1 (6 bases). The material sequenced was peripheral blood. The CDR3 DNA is TGTGCCAGCAGCTTGGACAGGGTGGAAAGTTACGAGCAGTACTTC. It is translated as CASSLDRVESYEQYF.